This T cell receptor (beta chain) was identified during a study of spatial heterogeneity in lung cancer (dated by TCRdb to the late 2010s). The study in broad terms: Beta-chain transcripts were consistently detected in greater numbers than alpha-chain transcripts, which likely reflects a higher abundance of beta-chain transcripts. Both alpha and beta chains were TCR-sequenced in samples taken at surgery, namely 220 tumor regions, around 61 matched nontumor lung samples and approximately 51 PBMC samples. In non-small cell lung cancer, the study quantitatively compared TCR alpha and beta repertoires across several tumor regions, matched nontumor lung, and blood. In the raw uncorrected reads, each unique combination of TCR and UMI appeared more than ten times on average. A strong correlation was found between TCR transcript counts in tumor regions and a T cell transcriptional module score from matched bulk RNA-seq. Nonsynonymous mutation counts, determined by whole-exome sequencing of tumor tissue, were related to TCR repertoire features. Study-wide findings and limitations: Additional single-cell paired TCR alpha and beta sequencing was considered necessary to confirm, at a functional level, the hypothesis that regional TCRs recognize regional mutations. Counts of ubiquitous and regional expanded TCRs correlated with counts of ubiquitous and regional nonsynonymous mutations, respectively. The number of expanded intratumoral alpha and beta TCRs correlated with the tumor nonsynonymous mutation count. Estimated TCR-seq coverage of tumor T cells was only approximately 7.4% for alpha chains and 12% to 15% for beta chains.

The sample's time point label is to be understood as: sample taken at primary tumor resection. Donors were some 67 patients with early-stage, untreated non-small cell lung cancer from the lung TRACERx cohort. For TCR sequencing, whole RNA was extracted from tumor and nontumor lung tissue, or from cryopreserved PBMC samples, and no cell sorting was done. Patients were selected for TCR sequencing only if sufficient RNA was available from at least two tumor regions. Before being selected, tumor and adjacent nontumor lung specimens were reviewed by a lung pathologist. This clonotype was recorded at least ten times. Its binding antigen is unknown. Base qualities are not at hand, and no much larger clone is one base apart. Library creation used 5' RACE. The run used a NextSeq 500. In the TCR library protocol, a unique molecular identifier was attached to each TCR cDNA molecule so that PCR and sequencing errors could be corrected. On the authors' methods: TCR identification, UMI-based error correction and CDR3 extraction were all carried out with Decombinator tools. Expanded TCRs were defined as those above a frequency of 2 per 1,000, corresponding to the top 1% of the tumor frequency distribution. Expanded tumor TCRs statistically deemed absent (corrected P<0.05) from at least one tumor region were classed as regional, and all other expanded tumor TCRs were classed as ubiquitous. Renyi diversity was calculated using the R vegan package after each repertoire was subsampled 100 times to 5,000 TCRs. CDR3 similarity networks were built from amino acid triplet string-kernel similarity, connecting CDR3s with pairwise similarity above 0.82. TCRdb passed the public sequencing reads through fastp at Q25 and MiXCR, retaining productive beta sequences. One record per CDR3 amino acid sequence lists the most common genes and DNA. In this record, the V and J calls reflect TCRdb's handling and not the investigators' own analysis. The sample table records 11,000 or so distinct CDR3 sequences; 9.5% to 15% of these occur just once. Over 30% of the sample is held by the ten biggest clonotypes.

From its cysteine to its phenylalanine, the CDR3 spans 16 amino acids. The CDR3 DNA has 48 bases and is translated from base 1. V is pared back by 0 bases and J by 3 bases, with 12 bases lying between the germline termini. The germline V gene (reference sequence) supplies CDR1 LNHNV and CDR2 YYDKDF. The specimen was lung tumor tissue, collected at surgery. The rearranged segments are TRBV15 and TRBJ2-1, with TRBD2 perhaps the D gene, on 6 matching bases. This receptor was identified in a male donor with early-stage non-small cell lung cancer. The nucleotide sequence reads TGTGCCACCAGCAGAGACGGACTATTCGTCTACAATGAGCAGTTCTTC. This translates into CATSRDGLFVYNEQFF.